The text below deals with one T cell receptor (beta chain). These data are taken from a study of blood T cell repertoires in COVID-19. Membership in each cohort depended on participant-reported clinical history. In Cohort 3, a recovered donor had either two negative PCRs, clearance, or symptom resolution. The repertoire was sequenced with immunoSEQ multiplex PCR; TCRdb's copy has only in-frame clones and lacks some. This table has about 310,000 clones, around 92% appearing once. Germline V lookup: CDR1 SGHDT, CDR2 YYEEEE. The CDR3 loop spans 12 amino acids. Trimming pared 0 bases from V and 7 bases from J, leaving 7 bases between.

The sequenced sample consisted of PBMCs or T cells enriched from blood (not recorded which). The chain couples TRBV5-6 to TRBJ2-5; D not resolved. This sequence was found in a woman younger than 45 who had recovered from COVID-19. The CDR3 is CASSLAPGTQYF. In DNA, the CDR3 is TGTGCCAGCAGCTTGGCCCCGGGGACCCAGTACTTC.